The clone carrying this T cell receptor beta chain has just one count. Antigen specificity is unknown. V was clipped by 4 bases and J by 5 bases, with 11 bases between them. The CDR3 consists of 14 residues. CDR1 is LNHDA and CDR2 is SQIVND in the germline V gene (reference sequence). The data were taken from a study of shared clonotypes between healthy human individuals. As for the study in general: Aged between 18 and 49, the donors were two women and a few men. Per donor, three plates held CD4 naive cells, three held CD4 memory, two held CD8 naive and one held CD8 memory.

Findings of the study overall: Donors were few, which limited the genetic and exposure-history diversity represented.

Naive CD8 cells comprised CD45RO-negative, CCR7-positively selected cells, excluding terminally differentiated effector memory CD45RA+ cells. It was across several immunoSEQ plates that each subset's genomic DNA was evenly split. The assay was immunoSEQ multiplex PCR, and TCRdb's table has in-frame clones only and misses some. The data contain under 850,000 clones, more than 85% of them seen just once; the ten biggest clones take up about 25%. The sequenced sample consisted of naive CD8+ T cells sorted from blood. The J gene is TRBJ1-4, the V gene TRBV19, with D possibly being TRBD1 (6 bases). The TCR comes from a man younger than 40 in good health. CDR3 residues: CASSSPTGNEKLFF. DNA of the CDR3: TGTGCCAGTAGTAGCCCAACAGGGAATGAAAAACTGTTTTTT.